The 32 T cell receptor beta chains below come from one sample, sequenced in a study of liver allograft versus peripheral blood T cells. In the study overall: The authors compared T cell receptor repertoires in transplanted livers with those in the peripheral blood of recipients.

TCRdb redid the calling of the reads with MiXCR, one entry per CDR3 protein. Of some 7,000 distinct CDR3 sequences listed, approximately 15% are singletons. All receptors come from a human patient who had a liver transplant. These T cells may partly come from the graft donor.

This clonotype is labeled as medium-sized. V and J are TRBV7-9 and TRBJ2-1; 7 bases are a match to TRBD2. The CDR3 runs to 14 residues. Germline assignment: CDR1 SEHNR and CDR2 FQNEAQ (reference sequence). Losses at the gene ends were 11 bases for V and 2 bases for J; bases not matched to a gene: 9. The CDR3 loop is CAGMGLYAYNEQFF. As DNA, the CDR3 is TGTGCCGGAATGGGACTATATGCCTACAATGAGCAGTTCTTC.

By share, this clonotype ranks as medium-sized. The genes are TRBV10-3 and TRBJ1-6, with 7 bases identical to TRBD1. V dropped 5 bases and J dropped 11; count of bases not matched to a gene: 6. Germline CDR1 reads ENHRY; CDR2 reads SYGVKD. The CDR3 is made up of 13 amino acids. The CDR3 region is CAISFGTVAPLHF. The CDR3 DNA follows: TGTGCCATCAGTTTCGGGACAGTTGCACCCCTCCACTTT.

The CDR3 protein is CASFGVAGLTEAFF. CDR3 nucleotide sequence: TGTGCCTCTTTTGGGGTAGCGGGTTTAACTGAAGCTTTCTTT. The rearrangement joins TRBV10-3 to TRBJ1-1; D gene ambiguous. The CDR3 length is 14 residues. Looked up from germline, CDR1 is ENHRY and CDR2 is SYGVKD. The V gene lost 11 bases and the J gene lost 5 bases, with 21 bases spanning the gap.

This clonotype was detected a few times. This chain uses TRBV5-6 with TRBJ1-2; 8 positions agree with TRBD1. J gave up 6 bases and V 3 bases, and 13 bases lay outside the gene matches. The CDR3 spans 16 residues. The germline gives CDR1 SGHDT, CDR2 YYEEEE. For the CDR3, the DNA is TGTGCCAGCAGCTACGGACAGGGCCCTGGTGCGAATGGCTACACCTTC. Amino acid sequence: CASSYGQGPGANGYTF.

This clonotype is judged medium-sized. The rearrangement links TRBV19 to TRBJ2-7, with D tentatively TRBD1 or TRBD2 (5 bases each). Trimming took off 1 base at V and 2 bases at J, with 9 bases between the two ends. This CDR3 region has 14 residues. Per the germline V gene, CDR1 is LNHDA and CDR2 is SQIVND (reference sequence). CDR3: CASSIGGYTYEQYF. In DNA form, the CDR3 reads TGTGCCAGTAGTATAGGGGGGTACACCTACGAGCAGTACTTC.

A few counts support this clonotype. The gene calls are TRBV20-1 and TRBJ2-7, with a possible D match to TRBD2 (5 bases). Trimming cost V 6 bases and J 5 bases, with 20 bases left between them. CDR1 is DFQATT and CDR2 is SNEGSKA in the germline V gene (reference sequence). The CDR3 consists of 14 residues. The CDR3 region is CSAPSFGSADEQYF. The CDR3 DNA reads TGCAGTGCCCCCTCGTTTGGTAGCGCAGACGAGCAGTACTTC.

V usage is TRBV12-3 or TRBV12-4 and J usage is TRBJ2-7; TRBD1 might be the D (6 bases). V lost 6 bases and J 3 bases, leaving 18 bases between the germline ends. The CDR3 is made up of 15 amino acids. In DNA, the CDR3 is TGTGCCAGCAGCCTAAAGGCAGGGGTTAGCTACGAGCAGTACTTC. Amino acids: CASSLKAGVSYEQYF.

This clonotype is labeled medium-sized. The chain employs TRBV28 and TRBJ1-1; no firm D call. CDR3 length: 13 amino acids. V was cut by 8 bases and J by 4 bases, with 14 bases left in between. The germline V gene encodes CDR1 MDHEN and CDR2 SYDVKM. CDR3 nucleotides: TGTGCCAGCGCAACTACCCTCGGCACTGAAGCTTTCTTT. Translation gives CASATTLGTEAFF.

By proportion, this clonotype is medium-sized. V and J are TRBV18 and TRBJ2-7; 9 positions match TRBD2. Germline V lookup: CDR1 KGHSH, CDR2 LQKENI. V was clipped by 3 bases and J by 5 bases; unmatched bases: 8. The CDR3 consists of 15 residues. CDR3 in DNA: TGTGCCAGCTCACCGCGGGGGGGGCTTAGGGACGAGCAGTACTTC. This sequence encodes CASSPRGGLRDEQYF.

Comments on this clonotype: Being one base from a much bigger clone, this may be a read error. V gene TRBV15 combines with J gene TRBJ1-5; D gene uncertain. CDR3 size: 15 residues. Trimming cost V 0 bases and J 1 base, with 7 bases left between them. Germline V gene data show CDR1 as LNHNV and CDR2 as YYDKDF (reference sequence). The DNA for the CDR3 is TGTGCCACCAGCAGAGAGCGGGGAAGCAATCAGCCCCAGCATTTT. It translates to CATSRERGSNQPQHF.

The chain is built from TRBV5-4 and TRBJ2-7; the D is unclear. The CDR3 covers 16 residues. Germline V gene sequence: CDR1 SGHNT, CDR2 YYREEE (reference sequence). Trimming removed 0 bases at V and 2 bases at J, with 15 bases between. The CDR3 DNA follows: TGTGCCAGCAGCTTGGGGGTGGGGTTAGCCGCCTACGAGCAGTACTTC. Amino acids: CASSLGVGLAAYEQYF.

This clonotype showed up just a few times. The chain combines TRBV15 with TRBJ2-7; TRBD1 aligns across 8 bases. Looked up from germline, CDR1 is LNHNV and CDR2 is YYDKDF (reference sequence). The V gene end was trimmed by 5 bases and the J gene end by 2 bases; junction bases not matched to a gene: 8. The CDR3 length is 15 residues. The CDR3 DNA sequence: TGTGCCACCAGCGGCGGACAGGGATCTACCTACGAGCAGTACTTC. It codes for CATSGGQGSTYEQYF.

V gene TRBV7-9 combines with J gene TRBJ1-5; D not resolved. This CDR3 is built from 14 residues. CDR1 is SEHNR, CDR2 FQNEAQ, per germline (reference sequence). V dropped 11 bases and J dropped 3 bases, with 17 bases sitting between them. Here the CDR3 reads CASQLDGDNQPQHF. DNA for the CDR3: TGTGCCTCCCAATTGGACGGAGACAATCAGCCCCAGCATTTT.

CDR3 loop: CSVLRLAGGTGNEQFF. CDR3 nucleotides: TGCAGTGTTTTGCGACTAGCGGGAGGCACCGGGAATGAGCAGTTCTTC. The chain carries TRBV20-1 and TRBJ2-1; 13 bases fit TRBD2. This CDR3 has 16 amino acids. V shed 7 bases, J shed 7 bases, and the junction held 13 bases outside the gene matches. Germline CDR1 reads DFQATT; CDR2 reads SNEGSKA (reference sequence).

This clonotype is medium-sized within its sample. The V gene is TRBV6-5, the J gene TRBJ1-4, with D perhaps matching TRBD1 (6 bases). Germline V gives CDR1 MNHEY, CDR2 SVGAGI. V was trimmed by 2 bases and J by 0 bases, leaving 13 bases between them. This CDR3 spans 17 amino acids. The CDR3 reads CASSYGSPGATNEKLFF. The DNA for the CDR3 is TGTGCCAGCAGTTACGGATCCCCAGGGGCAACTAATGAAAAACTGTTTTTT.

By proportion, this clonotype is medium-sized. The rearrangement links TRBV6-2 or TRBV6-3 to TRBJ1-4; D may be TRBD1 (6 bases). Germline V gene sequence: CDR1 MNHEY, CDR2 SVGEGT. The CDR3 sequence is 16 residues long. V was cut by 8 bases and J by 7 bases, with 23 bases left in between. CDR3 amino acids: CASHSAGRGGIEKLFF. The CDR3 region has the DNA TGTGCCAGCCACAGTGCTGGCAGGGGCGGTATTGAAAAACTGTTTTTT.

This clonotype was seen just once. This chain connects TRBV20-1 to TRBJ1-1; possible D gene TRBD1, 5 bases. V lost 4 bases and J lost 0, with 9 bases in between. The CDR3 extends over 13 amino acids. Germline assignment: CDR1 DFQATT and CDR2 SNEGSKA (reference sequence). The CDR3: CSATGEMNTEAFF. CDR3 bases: TGCAGTGCTACGGGGGAAATGAACACTGAAGCTTTCTTT.

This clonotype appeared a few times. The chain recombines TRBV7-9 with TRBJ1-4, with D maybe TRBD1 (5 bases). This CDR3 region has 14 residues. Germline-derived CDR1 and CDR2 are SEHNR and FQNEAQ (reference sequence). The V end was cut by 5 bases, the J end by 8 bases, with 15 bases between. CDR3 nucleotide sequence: TGTGCCAGCAGCAGAGGCAGGGAAGGCGAAAAACTGTTTTTT. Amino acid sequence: CASSRGREGEKLFF. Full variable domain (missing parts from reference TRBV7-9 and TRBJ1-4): DTGVSQNPRHKITKRGQNVTFRCDPISEHNRLYWYRQTLGQGPEFLTYFQNEAQLEKSRLLSDRFSAERPKGSFSTLEIQRTEQGDSAMYLCASSRGREGEKLFFGSGTQLSVL.

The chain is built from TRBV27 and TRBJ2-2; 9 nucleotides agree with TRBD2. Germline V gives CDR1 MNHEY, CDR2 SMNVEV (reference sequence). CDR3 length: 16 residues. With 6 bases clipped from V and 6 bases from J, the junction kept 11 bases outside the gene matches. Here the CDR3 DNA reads TGTGCCAGCAGCCAGATTGGGCGGGGGGGTTCCGGGGAGCTGTTTTTT. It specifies CASSQIGRGGSGELFF.

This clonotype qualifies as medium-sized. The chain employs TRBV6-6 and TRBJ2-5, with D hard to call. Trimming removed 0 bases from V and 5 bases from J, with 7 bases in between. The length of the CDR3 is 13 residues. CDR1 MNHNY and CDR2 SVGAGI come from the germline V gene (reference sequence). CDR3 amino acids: CASSYSSTETQYF. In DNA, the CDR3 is TGTGCCAGCAGTTACTCGTCAACCGAGACCCAGTACTTC.

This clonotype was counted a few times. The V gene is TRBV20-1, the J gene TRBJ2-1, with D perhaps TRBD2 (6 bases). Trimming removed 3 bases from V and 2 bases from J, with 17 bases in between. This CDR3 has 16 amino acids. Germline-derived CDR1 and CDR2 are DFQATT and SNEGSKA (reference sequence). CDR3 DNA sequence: TGCAGTGCTAGTTCATTAGCGGAAAGCCCCTACAATGAGCAGTTCTTC. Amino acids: CSASSLAESPYNEQFF.

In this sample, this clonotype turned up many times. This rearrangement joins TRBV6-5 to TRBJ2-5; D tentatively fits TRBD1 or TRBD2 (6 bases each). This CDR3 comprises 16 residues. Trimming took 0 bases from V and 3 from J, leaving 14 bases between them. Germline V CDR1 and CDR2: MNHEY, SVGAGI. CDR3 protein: CASSYSISGAKETQYF. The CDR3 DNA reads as TGTGCCAGCAGTTACTCGATTTCGGGGGCGAAAGAGACCCAGTACTTC.

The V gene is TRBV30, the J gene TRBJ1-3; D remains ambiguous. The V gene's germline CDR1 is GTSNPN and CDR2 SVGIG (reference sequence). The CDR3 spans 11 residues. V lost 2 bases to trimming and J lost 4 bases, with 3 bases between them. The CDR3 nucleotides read TGTGCCTGGAGTCCCGGAAACACCATATATTTT. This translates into CAWSPGNTIYF.

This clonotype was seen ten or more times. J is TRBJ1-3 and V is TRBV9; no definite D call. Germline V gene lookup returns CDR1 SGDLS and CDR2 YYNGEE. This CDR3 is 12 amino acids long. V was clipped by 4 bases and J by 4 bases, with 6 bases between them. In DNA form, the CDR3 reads TGTGCCAGCAGCCAAGAGGGAAACACCATATATTTT. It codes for CASSQEGNTIYF. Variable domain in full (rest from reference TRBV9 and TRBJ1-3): DSGVTQTPKHLITATGQRVTLRCSPRSGDLSVYWYQQSLDQGLQFLIQYYNGEERAKGNILERFSAQQFPDLHSELNLSSLELGDSALYFCASSQEGNTIYFGEGSWLTVV.

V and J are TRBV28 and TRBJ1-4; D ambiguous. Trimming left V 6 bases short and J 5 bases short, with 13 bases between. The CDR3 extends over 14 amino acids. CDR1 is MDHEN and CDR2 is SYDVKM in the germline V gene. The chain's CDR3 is CASSLGRLNEKLFF. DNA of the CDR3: TGTGCCAGCAGCCTAGGCAGGTTGAATGAAAAACTGTTTTTT.

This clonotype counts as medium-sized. This CDR3 reads CASSAIQGAGTEAFF. The CDR3 DNA sequence: TGTGCCAGCTCTGCGATACAGGGGGCTGGTACTGAAGCTTTCTTT. V gene TRBV27 combines with J gene TRBJ1-1; 9 bases are shared with TRBD1. This CDR3 comprises 15 residues. V was pared by 8 bases and J by 5 bases, with 12 bases of the junction left unmatched. Germline CDR1 is MNHEY and CDR2 is SMNVEV (reference sequence).

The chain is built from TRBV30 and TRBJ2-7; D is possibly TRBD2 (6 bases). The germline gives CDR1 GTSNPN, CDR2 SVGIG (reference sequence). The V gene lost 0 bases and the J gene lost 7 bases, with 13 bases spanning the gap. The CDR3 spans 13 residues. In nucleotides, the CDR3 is TGTGCCTGGAGTGTCCTCGGGGGAAGGGAGCAGTACTTC. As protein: CAWSVLGGREQYF.

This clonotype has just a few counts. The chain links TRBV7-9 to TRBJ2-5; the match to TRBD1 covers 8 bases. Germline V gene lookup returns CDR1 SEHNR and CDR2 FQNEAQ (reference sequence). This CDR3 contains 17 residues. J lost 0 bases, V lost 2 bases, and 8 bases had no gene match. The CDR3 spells CASSLNPTGGYQETQYF. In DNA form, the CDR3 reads TGTGCCAGCAGCTTAAACCCCACAGGGGGTTACCAAGAGACCCAGTACTTC.

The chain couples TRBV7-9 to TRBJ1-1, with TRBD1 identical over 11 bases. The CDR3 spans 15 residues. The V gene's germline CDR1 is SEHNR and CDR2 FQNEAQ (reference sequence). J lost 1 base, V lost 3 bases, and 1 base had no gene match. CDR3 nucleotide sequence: TGTGCCAGCAGCTTGGACAGGGGGCCGAACACTGAAGCTTTCTTT. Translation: CASSLDRGPNTEAFF.

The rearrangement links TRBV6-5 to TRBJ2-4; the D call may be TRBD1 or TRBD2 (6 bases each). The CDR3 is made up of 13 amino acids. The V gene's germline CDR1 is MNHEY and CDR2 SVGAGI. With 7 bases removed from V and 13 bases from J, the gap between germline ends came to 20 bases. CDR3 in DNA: TGTGCCAGCACCGAAACTAGGGGGGAAATCCAGTACTTC. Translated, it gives CASTETRGEIQYF.

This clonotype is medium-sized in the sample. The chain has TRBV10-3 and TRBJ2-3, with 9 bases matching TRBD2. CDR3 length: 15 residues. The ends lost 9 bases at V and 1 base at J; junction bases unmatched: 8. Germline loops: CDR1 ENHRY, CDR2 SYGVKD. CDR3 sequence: CAIGSSGGRTDTQYF. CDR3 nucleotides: TGTGCCATTGGGAGTAGCGGGGGACGCACAGATACGCAGTATTTT.

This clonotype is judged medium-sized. DNA of the CDR3: TGTGCCAGTACCGCTACCGGGACAGGGGACGAAAAACTGTTTTTT. Translation: CASTATGTGDEKLFF. The genes are TRBV19 and TRBJ1-4; 10 bases line up with TRBD1. CDR3 length: 15 residues. Per the germline V gene, CDR1 is LNHDA and CDR2 is SQIVND (reference sequence). V shed 7 bases and J 8 bases; nucleotides not matched to a gene: 10.